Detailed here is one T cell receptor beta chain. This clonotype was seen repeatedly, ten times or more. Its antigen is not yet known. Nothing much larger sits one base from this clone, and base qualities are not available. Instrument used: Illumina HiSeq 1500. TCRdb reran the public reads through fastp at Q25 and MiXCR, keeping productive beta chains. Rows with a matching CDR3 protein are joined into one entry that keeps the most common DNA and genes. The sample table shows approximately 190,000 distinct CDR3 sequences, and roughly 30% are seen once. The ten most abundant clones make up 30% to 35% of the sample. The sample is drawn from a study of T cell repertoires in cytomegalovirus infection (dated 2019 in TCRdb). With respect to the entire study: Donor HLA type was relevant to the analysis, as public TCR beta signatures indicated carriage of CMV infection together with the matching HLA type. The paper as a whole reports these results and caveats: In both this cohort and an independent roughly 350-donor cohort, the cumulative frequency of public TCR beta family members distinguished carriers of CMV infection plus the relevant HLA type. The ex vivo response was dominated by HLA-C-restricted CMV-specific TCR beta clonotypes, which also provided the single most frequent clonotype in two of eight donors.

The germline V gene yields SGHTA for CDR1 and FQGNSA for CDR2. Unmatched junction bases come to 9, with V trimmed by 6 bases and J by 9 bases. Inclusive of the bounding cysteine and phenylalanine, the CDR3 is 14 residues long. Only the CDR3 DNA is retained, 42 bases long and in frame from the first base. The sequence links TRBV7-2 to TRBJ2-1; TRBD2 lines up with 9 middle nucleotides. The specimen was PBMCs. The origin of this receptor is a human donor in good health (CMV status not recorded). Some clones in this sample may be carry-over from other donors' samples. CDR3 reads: CASRRGGALSEQFF. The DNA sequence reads TGTGCCAGCAGGCGCGGGGGGGCTCTGAGTGAGCAGTTCTTC.